The T cell receptor beta chain described here comes from a study of T cell responses to AZD1222 COVID-19 vaccine. Sequencing used immunoSEQ multiplex PCR; TCRdb keeps in-frame clones, though not all of them. The sample lists around 120,000 clones; 85% to 95% were seen once. CDR1 is LNHNV and CDR2 is YYDKDF in the germline V gene (reference sequence). The CDR3 spans 15 residues. V dropped 3 bases and J dropped 6 bases, with 15 bases sitting between them. Sequencing was performed on peripheral blood, taken 28 days after the second AZD1222 dose. This sequence was found in an adult who received the AZD1222 COVID-19 vaccine. The J gene is TRBJ1-5, the V gene TRBV15; D is perhaps TRBD1 (5 bases). The CDR3 loop reads CATSSQPQGSQPQHF. The CDR3, as DNA: TGTGCCACCAGCAGCCAGCCCCAGGGTAGTCAGCCCCAGCATTTT. The variable domain in full, completed from reference TRBV15 and TRBJ1-5, reads DAMVIQNPRYQVTQFGKPVTLSCSQTLNHNVMYWYQQKSSQAPKLLFHYYDKDFNNEADTPDNFQSRRPNTSFCFLDIRSPGLGDTAMYLCATSSQPQGSQPQHFGDGTRLSIL.